These 15 T cell receptor beta chains share one sample of origin, sequenced in a study of ipilimumab plus nivolumab after autologous stem cell transplantation. Produced via immunoSEQ multiplex PCR; TCRdb's table is partial and in-frame only. The sample has some 87,000 clones; 75% to 85% are singletons. The sample here was PBMCs, taken in a trial of ipilimumab plus nivolumab as post-transplant consolidation. These receptors were collected from a male donor with diffuse large B-cell lymphoma.

This clone was seen only a few times. This chain uses TRBV7-9 with TRBJ1-1, with unresolved D. The CDR3 has 13 residues. Trimming left V 8 bases short and J 1 base short, with 11 bases between. Per the germline V gene, CDR1 is SEHNR and CDR2 is FQNEAQ (reference sequence). The CDR3 DNA sequence: TGTGCCAGCCTTTATAAAGGGAACACTGAAGCTTTCTTT. Protein: CASLYKGNTEAFF.

The chain employs TRBV5-1 and TRBJ1-2, with TRBD1 identical over 9 bases. This CDR3 region has 15 residues. Losses at the gene ends were 1 base for V and 8 bases for J; bases not matched to a gene: 9. From germline, CDR1 is SGHRS and CDR2 YFSETQ. CDR3 loop: CASSLWGQGFDGYTF. The DNA for the CDR3 is TGCGCCAGCAGCTTGTGGGGACAGGGCTTTGACGGCTACACCTTC. Based on the CDR3 plus reference TRBV5-1 and TRBJ1-2, the full variable domain is KAGVTQTPRYLIKTRGQQVTLSCSPISGHRSVSWYQQTPGQGLQFLFEYFSETQRNKGNFPGRFSGRQFSNSRSEMNVSTLELGDSALYLCASSLWGQGFDGYTFGSGTRLTVV.

The gene calls are TRBV11-2 and TRBJ2-2; D uncertain. This CDR3 is 13 amino acids long. Trimming stripped 2 bases from V and 0 bases from J, with 1 base between. Looked up from germline, CDR1 is SGHAT and CDR2 is FQNNGV. CDR3 loop: CASSLTNTGELFF. Here the CDR3 DNA reads TGTGCCAGCAGCTTAACGAACACCGGGGAGCTGTTTTTT. The variable domain in full, completed from reference TRBV11-2 and TRBJ2-2, reads EAGVAQSPRYKIIEKRQSVAFWCNPISGHATLYWYQQILGQGPKLLIQFQNNGVVDDSQLPKDRFSAERLKGVDSTLKIQPAKLEDSAVYLCASSLTNTGELFFGEGSRLTVL.

The rearrangement links TRBV7-3 to TRBJ2-3, with 7 bases lining up with TRBD2. V shed 6 bases and J 0 bases; nucleotides not matched to a gene: 3. CDR1 is SGHTA, CDR2 FQGTGA, per germline. The CDR3 is made up of 14 amino acids. The CDR3 nucleotides read TGTGCCAGCAGTCTTAGCGGGAGCACAGATACGCAGTATTTT. It codes for CASSLSGSTDTQYF.

The genes are TRBV10-3 and TRBJ2-5; 8 bases line up with TRBD1. Matching the DNA end better, TRBJ2-7 makes the J call doubtful. The CDR3 contains 13 residues. Germline V lookup: CDR1 ENHRY, CDR2 SYGVKD. The chain's CDR3 is CAISVDRGYEQYF. CDR3 sequence (DNA): TGTGCCATCAGTGTTGACAGGGGTTACGAGCAGTACTTC.

This clone is a singleton in its sample. The chain carries TRBV6-1 and TRBJ1-5; D not resolved. Germline V gene lookup returns CDR1 MNHNS and CDR2 SASEGT. Trimming removed 5 bases from V and 9 bases from J, with 11 bases in between. This CDR3 is built from 12 residues. The CDR3 DNA is TGTGCCAGCAGTCAAAGTTTCGGGCCCCAGCATTTT. This encodes CASSQSFGPQHF.

This chain uses TRBV7-9 with TRBJ2-7; the D is unclear. V lost 3 bases and J 0 bases, leaving 3 bases between the germline ends. The CDR3 runs 12 residues. In germline, CDR1 is SEHNR, CDR2 FQNEAQ (reference sequence). CDR3 sequence reads: CASSFSSYEQYF. CDR3 coding DNA: TGTGCCAGCAGCTTTAGCTCCTACGAGCAGTACTTC.

The rearrangement links TRBV15 to TRBJ1-4; D is perhaps TRBD1 (6 bases). Germline V gives CDR1 LNHNV, CDR2 YYDKDF (reference sequence). V lost 0 bases to trimming and J lost 7 bases, with 18 bases between them. There are 17 residues in the CDR3. The CDR3 here is CATSRDSTGTSREKLFF. CDR3 coding DNA: TGTGCCACCAGCAGAGATAGTACCGGGACATCACGTGAAAAACTGTTTTTT.

This clone was counted once. The chain links TRBV2 to TRBJ1-1; D is possibly TRBD1 (6 bases). V lost 0 bases, J lost 1 base, and 9 bases lay in between. The germline gives CDR1 SNHLY, CDR2 FYNNEI. This CDR3 region has 15 residues. The CDR3 nucleotides read TGTGCCAGCAGTGAAGCACAGGGTTCGAACACTGAAGCTTTCTTT. Protein product: CASSEAQGSNTEAFF.

This rearrangement joins TRBV27 to TRBJ2-2; D unresolved. Deletions cut 6 bases from V and 5 bases from J, with 10 bases between. The germline gives CDR1 MNHEY, CDR2 SMNVEV (reference sequence). The CDR3 consists of 13 residues. The chain's CDR3 is CASRIRRTGELFF. CDR3 coding DNA: TGTGCCAGCAGAATCCGTCGGACCGGGGAGCTGTTTTTT.

The rearrangement links TRBV7-8 to TRBJ1-1, with D possibly being TRBD1 (5 bases). Germline V gene sequence: CDR1 SGHVS, CDR2 FQNEAQ. CDR3 length equals 15 residues. Deletions cut 0 bases from V and 5 bases from J, with 13 bases between. CDR3 residues: CASSLALGGLTEAFF. Here the CDR3 DNA reads TGTGCCAGCAGCTTAGCGCTCGGGGGGTTGACTGAAGCTTTCTTT. Drawing the rest from reference TRBV7-8 and TRBJ1-1, the complete variable domain is GAGVSQSPRYKVAKRGQDVALRCDPISGHVSLFWYQQALGQGPEFLTYFQNEAQLDKSGLPSDRFFAERPEGSVSTLKIQRTQQEDSAVYLCASSLALGGLTEAFFGQGTRLTVV.

The sample holds one count of this clone. J is TRBJ2-1 and V is TRBV7-9, with D possibly being TRBD1 (6 bases). Per germline, CDR1 SEHNR and CDR2 FQNEAQ (reference sequence). CDR3 length: 12 amino acids. Trimming removed 8 bases at V and 7 bases at J, with 12 bases between. In DNA, the CDR3 is TGTGCCAGCTTAGGGGGAAGGAATGAGCAGTTCTTC. It yields the protein CASLGGRNEQFF. Variable domain in full (rest from reference TRBV7-9 and TRBJ2-1): DTGVSQNPRHKITKRGQNVTFRCDPISEHNRLYWYRQTLGQGPEFLTYFQNEAQLEKSRLLSDRFSAERPKGSFSTLEIQRTEQGDSAMYLCASLGGRNEQFFGPGTRLTVL.

This sequence joins TRBV9 and TRBJ1-1; unclear D gene. This CDR3 contains 14 residues. The V gene lost 3 bases and the J gene lost 11 bases, with 20 bases spanning the gap. CDR1 is SGDLS, CDR2 YYNGEE, per germline. The CDR3 DNA reads as TGTGCCAGCAGCGAGACGACACTTTCCACTGGGGCTTTCTTT. Encoded protein: CASSETTLSTGAFF.

This clone was counted a few times. The chain recombines TRBV4-1 with TRBJ1-1; no firm D call. Deletions cut 4 bases from V and 1 base from J, with 19 bases between. Germline-derived CDR1 and CDR2 are MGHRA and YSYEKL. The CDR3 length is 17 residues. In DNA form, the CDR3 reads TGCGCCAGCAGCCGAGCCGGGTTCGGAAACCCGAACACTGAAGCTTTCTTT. Protein: CASSRAGFGNPNTEAFF.

The J gene is TRBJ1-4, the V gene TRBV5-1; 9 nucleotides agree with TRBD1. CDR1 and CDR2 from the germline V gene are SGHRS and YFSETQ. V shed 1 base and J 7 bases; nucleotides not matched to a gene: 8. This CDR3 region has 16 residues. The CDR3 loop reads CASSLSGGQGVEKLFF. In nucleotides, the CDR3 is TGCGCCAGCAGCTTGTCCGGGGGACAGGGAGTTGAAAAACTGTTTTTT.